One and the same sample provided the 5 T cell receptor beta chains below, sequenced in a study of blood T cells in healthy people across ages. The second PCR ran roughly 6 to 11 cycles with a sample-barcoded 5' primer and J-beta primers. TCRdb re-called the 5' RACE reads through MiXCR, storing one row per CDR3 protein. Of 1.5 million or so distinct CDR3 sequences listed, around 40% are singletons. Sequenced input: blood. Every receptor here comes from a woman aged 18-30 years in good health.

This clonotype was counted a few times. This sequence joins TRBV6-5 and TRBJ2-1; perhaps TRBD2 as D (5 bases). Per germline, CDR1 MNHEY and CDR2 SVGAGI. V lost 4 bases to trimming and J lost 0 bases, with 13 bases between them. The CDR3 has 16 residues. As DNA, the CDR3 is TGTGCCAGCAGTTCGAGGGCGCGCGGCTCCTACAATGAGCAGTTCTTC. It encodes CASSSRARGSYNEQFF.

The rearrangement links TRBV4-1 to TRBJ1-5, with TRBD1 identical over 9 bases. Trimming took 2 bases from V and 2 from J; bases not matched to a gene: 7. The CDR3 covers 17 residues. Per the germline V gene, CDR1 is MGHRA and CDR2 is YSYEKL. CDR3 DNA: TGCGCCAGCAGCCAACCCCCGGGACAGGGTCGCAATCAGCCCCAGCATTTT. It codes for CASSQPPGQGRNQPQHF.

The V and J genes are TRBV10-3 and TRBJ2-7; D is perhaps TRBD1 (6 bases). CDR1 and CDR2 from the germline V gene are ENHRY and SYGVKD. The CDR3 contains 15 residues. V lost 2 bases to trimming and J lost 2 bases, with 13 bases between them. The CDR3 DNA reads as TGTGCCATCAGTGAGGGGCAGGGGAGAACCTACGAGCAGTACTTC. This gives the protein CAISEGQGRTYEQYF.

V is TRBV11-2 and J is TRBJ2-3; maybe TRBD2 (5 bases). V shed 5 bases and J shed 6 bases, with 21 bases lying between them. Germline V CDR1 and CDR2: SGHAT, FQNNGV. CDR3 length equals 16 residues. The CDR3 bases are TGTGCCAGCAGCCCCTTCCCGGGAACGCCCTGGGATACGCAGTATTTT. Its protein product is CASSPFPGTPWDTQYF.

This clonotype was recorded a few times. Here the CDR3 DNA reads TGCAGCGTTGGGGGGGACAGGGGCCTCTTCTCTATCGGTGGCTACACCTTC. Amino acid sequence: CSVGGDRGLFSIGGYTF. This sequence joins TRBV29-1 and TRBJ1-2; 10 bases map to TRBD1. CDR1 is SQVTM and CDR2 is ANQGSEA in the germline V gene. V dropped 4 bases and J dropped 7; count of bases not matched to a gene: 18. The CDR3 spans 17 residues.